These T cell receptor beta chains were read from a single sample in a study of T-cell reconstitution after alpha-beta-depleted transplantation in children. TCRdb called the PCR reads again in MiXCR, with one record for every CDR3 protein. The sample yields around 680,000 distinct CDR3 sequences, roughly 15% seen once. Sequenced material: PBMCs from the stem cell graft donor, taken from the stem cell graft. All receptors come from a human donor who donated a stem cell graft to a child with acute myeloid leukemia. Both conserved end residues are trimmed from each CDR3. Each record gives: D gene, clone size, V gene, CDR3 protein. A D gene is named only where the DNA matches it firmly. Clone size is not always given. Where it is, it says once, few, many or a class for expanded clones.

TRBD2 many TRBV20-1 SAGGTSGGPDNEQF
NA NA TRBV20-1 SASPSPGTIQY
NA NA TRBV11-2 ASSFLFVPGSSGANVLT
NA NA TRBV12-3/TRBV12-4 ASSLYPREGNEQF
NA many TRBV7-2 ASSLGVWATDTQY
NA many TRBV7-2 ASSPTRLYVPTDTQY
NA few TRBV20-1 SAREDPPWGYEQY
NA NA TRBV7-9 ASRSHAQPMNTEAF
NA many TRBV20-1 SARDPIGKSSNEQF
NA NA TRBV7-9 ASSSPEVSRGETQY
NA many TRBV7-2 ASSGQTGVLQPQH
NA NA TRBV15 ATSRGGTETQY
TRBD2 many TRBV27 ASSRGLAHEQF
NA many TRBV7-2 ASSLSVSGNEQF
NA NA TRBV6-2/TRBV6-3 ASSYSTGPLNQPQH
NA many TRBV20-1 SALGKEQF
NA many TRBV20-1 SARIQGSSYEQY
NA few TRBV12-3/TRBV12-4 ASTWGRSYEQY
NA many TRBV5-5 ASSLGTAAIYEQY
NA few TRBV5-1 ASSAVGRPSLDNSPLH
NA few TRBV7-9 ASSNDMNYGYT
NA many TRBV24-1 ATSDLQGTEAF
TRBD1 NA TRBV7-2 ASSSLTGGNTDTQY
NA NA TRBV9 ASSATGGPGDTQY
NA few TRBV4-3 ASSQSAGTRRTEAF
NA many TRBV20-1 SARDSREANEKLF
TRBD1 NA TRBV2 ASRTGWSGNQPQH
NA many TRBV20-1 SASLTGQETQY
NA many TRBV29-1 SVEGGPGQPQH
NA few TRBV20-1 SAIRDSSRQPQH
TRBD2 NA TRBV3-1 ASSQVRSGGRVEQF
NA few TRBV11-2 ASSNRALNTEAF
NA many TRBV20-1 SARELRKYNEQF
NA few TRBV20-1 SARLANTEAF
TRBD1 few TRBV18 ASSPPDRPQETQY
NA NA TRBV6-2/TRBV6-3 ASSKGTTDTQY
TRBD1 many TRBV6-4 ASSDSAGGSYEQY
NA NA TRBV7-2 ASSWRRQNNEQF
NA NA TRBV9 ASSSRQTSVSGANVLT
TRBD1 many TRBV20-1 SVRDRDTDTQY
NA many TRBV7-3 ASRSPGWRNYEQY
NA NA TRBV7-2 ASSSPRGWNYGYT
TRBD2 few TRBV5-5 ASSLDSGGQETQY
NA many TRBV20-1 SVTGTSSYEQY
NA few TRBV12-3/TRBV12-4 ASSFGAASNYGYT
NA NA TRBV7-3 ASSLNRARGYEQY
NA NA TRBV6-5 ASSYSTDYSSYNEQF
NA NA TRBV12-5 ASGLDPEETQY